This TCR beta chain was captured by sequencing in a study of siplizumab effects on memory and regulatory T cells. Germline V gene lookup returns CDR1 SGHRS and CDR2 YFSETQ. The CDR3 contains 14 residues. V was pared by 4 bases and J by 1 base, with 9 bases between. Produced via immunoSEQ multiplex PCR; TCRdb's table is partial and in-frame only. The repertoire holds more than 85,000 clones, with roughly 94% as singletons. This sequence joins TRBV5-1 and TRBJ2-4; no reliable D call. Sequencing input: Tregs sorted from blood. The clonotype comes from a human donor in good health. The CDR3 nucleotides read TGCGCCAGCAGCCCGCCGGGTGCCAAAAACATTCAGTACTTC. Translating gives CASSPPGAKNIQYF.